This T cell receptor beta chain was documented in a study of long-term antiretroviral therapy in people with HIV. This clone was seen more than once but under ten times. Survey-level immunoSEQ v3.0 assays were run. Here immunoSEQ multiplex PCR was the method, and the copy in TCRdb shows in-frame clones only, minus some. This sample has over 7,000 clones, with about four fifths found just once. CDR3 length equals 15 residues. In germline, CDR1 is SGHKS, CDR2 YYEKEE (reference sequence). Trimming left V 1 base short and J 1 base short, with 12 bases between. This sequence joins TRBV5-5 and TRBJ2-7; D ambiguous. Sequencing was performed on unsorted PBMCs, taken 0.1 years after starting antiretroviral therapy. This clonotype originated in a man aged 40-49 years with HIV. CDR3 sequence: CASSLSPVPSYEQYF. Written as DNA, the CDR3 is TGTGCCAGCAGCTTGTCCCCGGTGCCTTCCTACGAGCAGTACTTC.